Each of the 9 T cell receptor beta chains below was sequenced from the same sample in a study of beta chain features in type 1 diabetes. Notes on the study in general: There was a moderate but significant shortening of TCRB CDR3s in all four CD4+ subsets of Type 1 diabetes patients.

No antigen has been assigned to these receptors. The authors reverse transcribed all of the isolated RNA, so sequencing captured expressed TCRB transcripts. Assay used: immunoSEQ multiplex PCR; TCRdb lists only in-frame clones, some missing. The data contain 600,000 or so clones, roughly an eighth of them singletons. Sequencing was performed on naive CD4+ T cells from blood. Receptor source: a man aged 18 to 35 with type 1 diabetes.

DNA of the CDR3: TGTGCCAGCAGCGGAAAACTAGCGGACCCCACAGATACGCAGTATTTT. Translated, it gives CASSGKLADPTDTQYF. The V gene is TRBV9, the J gene TRBJ2-3; 8 bases are a match to TRBD2. CDR3 length equals 16 residues. J gave up 2 bases and V 3 bases, and 8 bases lay outside the gene matches. In germline, CDR1 is SGDLS, CDR2 YYNGEE.

The V call is TRBV6-5, the J call TRBJ2-7; D is possibly TRBD2 (6 bases). Trimming left V 0 bases short and J 2 bases short, with 8 bases between. The length of the CDR3 is 14 residues. CDR1 is MNHEY and CDR2 is SVGAGI in the germline V gene. The CDR3 loop is CASSYSAGTYEQYF. The CDR3 region has the DNA TGTGCCAGCAGTTACTCGGCGGGAACCTACGAGCAGTACTTC.

The chain uses TRBV23-1 and TRBJ1-1; no firm D call. TRBV23-1 is an ORF, and what it does is uncertain. Trimming took off 4 bases at V and 5 bases at J, with 2 bases between the two ends. This CDR3 comprises 10 residues. CDR3 sequence reads: CASSRTEAFF. CDR3 in DNA: TGCGCCAGCAGTCGGACTGAAGCTTTCTTT.

This clone was counted a few times. The chain uses TRBV11-3 and TRBJ2-7; 8 positions agree with TRBD1. J gave up 3 bases and V 5 bases, and 6 bases lay outside the gene matches. This CDR3 comprises 14 residues. The germline V gene encodes CDR1 SGHNT and CDR2 YENEEA. CDR3 DNA sequence: TGTGCCAGCAGCGCCCGGACAGGGAACTACGAGCAGTACTTC. This gives the protein CASSARTGNYEQYF. Based on the CDR3 plus reference TRBV11-3 and TRBJ2-7, the full variable domain is EAGVVQSPRYKIIEKKQPVAFWCNPISGHNTLYWYLQNLGQGPELLIRYENEEAVDDSQLPKDRFSAERLKGVDSTLKIQPAELGDSAVYLCASSARTGNYEQYFGPGTRLTVT.

There are a few counts of this clone. The rearrangement joins TRBV7-8 to TRBJ1-2, with D perhaps TRBD1 (6 bases). The CDR3 runs 13 residues. Looked up from germline, CDR1 is SGHVS and CDR2 is FQNEAQ. Trimming cost V 5 bases and J 8 bases, with 15 bases left between them. The DNA for the CDR3 is TGTGCCAGCAGCACAAACAGGGTCGGGGGCTACACCTTC. This gives the protein CASSTNRVGGYTF.

CDR3 in amino acids: CASTRDRAPDTQYF. In DNA form, the CDR3 reads TGTGCCAGCACGCGGGACAGGGCCCCAGATACGCAGTATTTT. V is TRBV18 and J is TRBJ2-3; 9 positions match TRBD1. V lost 8 bases, J lost 4 bases, and 7 bases stayed unmatched. CDR1 and CDR2 (germline): KGHSH, LQKENI. The CDR3 runs 14 residues.

V usage is TRBV15 and J usage is TRBJ2-7, with D hard to call. The CDR3 runs to 12 residues. Germline V gene lookup returns CDR1 LNHNV and CDR2 YYDKDF (reference sequence). Between the trimmed V and J ends, which lost 3 bases and 3 bases, there was a span of 6 bases. CDR3 sequence: CATSRLGYEQYF. In nucleotides, the CDR3 is TGTGCCACCAGCAGGCTGGGCTACGAGCAGTACTTC.

This clone has a handful of counts. CDR3 sequence reads: CSAKGQSSSGANVLTF. The DNA of the CDR3 is TGCAGCGCAAAGGGACAAAGCAGCTCTGGGGCCAACGTCCTGACTTTC. This chain joins TRBV29-1 and TRBJ2-6, with TRBD1 as a possible D gene (6 bases). The V gene lost 7 bases and the J gene lost 0 bases, with 16 bases spanning the gap. From germline, CDR1 is SQVTM and CDR2 ANQGSEA. The CDR3 has 16 amino acids.

The V call is TRBV29-1, the J call TRBJ1-1; possible D gene TRBD1, 5 bases. This CDR3 spans 12 amino acids. CDR1 is SQVTM, CDR2 ANQGSEA, per germline. V dropped 7 bases and J dropped 7 bases, with 16 bases sitting between them. In DNA form, the CDR3 reads TGCAGCGCCCTCCGGGACCGAAATGAAGCTTTCTTT. Amino acids: CSALRDRNEAFF.